This passage covers 7 T cell receptor beta chains from one sample sequenced in a study of monozygotic twins with inflammatory bowel disease. From its re-call of the 5' RACE reads, TCRdb lists each CDR3 protein once, without DNA. This repertoire includes about 110,000 distinct CDR3 sequences. The sample consisted of blood. The origin of the receptors is a human donor with ulcerative colitis or Crohn's disease, or a healthy co-twin of an affected twin (not recorded which).

The J gene is TRBJ1-2, the V gene TRBV4-3. CDR1 and CDR2 (germline): LGHNA, YSLEER. CDR3 length: 14 amino acids. This CDR3 reads CASSQVRSNYGYTF.

The V call is TRBV29-1, the J call TRBJ2-3; the TCRdb call, TRBD1, lacks DNA for checking. This CDR3 has 17 residues. The V gene's germline CDR1 is SQVTM and CDR2 ANQGSEA. The CDR3 region is CSVEDRGRKYKVDTQYF.

This sequence joins TRBV10-3 and TRBJ1-3; TCRdb outputs TRBD1, but without DNA this stays unchecked. This CDR3 is 16 amino acids long. The V gene's germline CDR1 is ENHRY and CDR2 SYGVKD. The CDR3 loop reads CAISDPNRGSGNTIYF.

This sequence joins TRBV7-2 and TRBJ2-5; no DNA is available, so the TRBD1 call from TCRdb remains unchecked. Germline V gene sequence: CDR1 SGHTA, CDR2 FQGNSA. The CDR3 is made up of 14 amino acids. The CDR3 region is CASSLSRDEETQYF.

The rearrangement joins TRBV9 to TRBJ1-2. The CDR3 is made up of 13 amino acids. Germline CDR1 is SGDLS and CDR2 is YYNGEE. CDR3 protein: CASSLQVDYGYTF.

The CDR3 reads CASSYSPDRGTEAFF. The gene calls are TRBV6-5 and TRBJ1-1; TCRdb calls TRBD1, which cannot be checked without DNA. CDR1 MNHEY and CDR2 SVGAGI come from the germline V gene. The CDR3 is made up of 15 amino acids.

The chain uses TRBV6-5 and TRBJ2-5; TCRdb picks TRBD2, but there is no DNA to check that call. Germline loops: CDR1 MNHEY, CDR2 SVGAGI. The CDR3 has 15 residues. The CDR3 spells CASRLRGVGGETQYF.